The 17 T cell receptor beta chains presented below share a single source sample, sequenced in a study of STAT3 mutations in large granular lymphocyte leukemia. The protocol was immunoSEQ multiplex PCR, while the TCRdb copy is restricted to in-frame clones and leaves out a portion. The table lists roughly 10,000 clones, roughly 90% of them singletons. Their antigens are not known. Study findings and constraints: At least one immunodominant TCR beta clonotype appeared in every T-cell large granular lymphocyte leukemia patient.

The specimen sequenced was peripheral blood mononuclear cells. These receptor sequences come from a man in his sixties with T-cell large granular lymphocyte leukemia. Some clones in this sample may be carry-over from other donors' samples.

The count of this clone is one. The V call is TRBV5-3, the J call TRBJ1-1; 8 bases line up with TRBD1. TRBV5-3 is an ORF, and what it does is uncertain. The J segment lost 3 bases and the V segment lost 4 bases, leaving 8 bases of the junction unmatched. The CDR3 totals 15 residues. The CDR3 loop is CARSTDRAKYTEAFF. In nucleotides, the CDR3 is TGTGCCAGAAGCACGGACAGGGCTAAGTACACTGAAGCTTTCTTT.

The rearrangement joins TRBV5-1 to TRBJ1-4, with D maybe TRBD1 (5 bases). The ends were cut back, 4 bases at V and 5 bases at J, with 15 bases in the middle. Germline values: CDR1 SGHRS, CDR2 YFSETQ. The CDR3 loop spans 15 amino acids. The CDR3 spells CASSPPGTTNEKLFF. The DNA of the CDR3 is TGCGCCAGCAGCCCCCCCGGGACCACGAATGAAAAACTGTTTTTT. The full variable domain, completed using reference TRBV5-1 and TRBJ1-4, is KAGVTQTPRYLIKTRGQQVTLSCSPISGHRSVSWYQQTPGQGLQFLFEYFSETQRNKGNFPGRFSGRQFSNSRSEMNVSTLELGDSALYLCASSPPGTTNEKLFFGSGTQLSVL.

This clone appeared once. The rearrangement joins TRBV29-1 to TRBJ2-1, with 9 bases fitting TRBD2. The germline CDR1 and CDR2 sequences are SQVTM and ANQGSEA. J gave up 3 bases and V 5 bases, and 5 bases lay outside the gene matches. The CDR3 loop spans 14 amino acids. The chain's CDR3 is CSVLSGRRYNEQFF. CDR3 coding DNA: TGCAGCGTTCTCAGCGGGAGGCGCTACAATGAGCAGTTCTTC.

The chain has TRBV4-1 and TRBJ2-7; 12 bases map to TRBD2. CDR1 is MGHRA, CDR2 YSYEKL, per germline. After removal of 2 bases from V and 2 bases from J, the junction contained 4 bases not matched to a gene. This CDR3 spans 16 amino acids. CDR3: CASSQLLAGGPYEQYF. CDR3 DNA sequence: TGCGCCAGCAGCCAACTACTAGCGGGAGGCCCCTACGAGCAGTACTTC.

J is TRBJ1-5 and V is TRBV18; 9 positions match TRBD1. The J segment lost 4 bases and the V segment lost 4 bases, leaving 2 bases of the junction unmatched. The CDR3 runs to 14 residues. Germline CDR1 reads KGHSH; CDR2 reads LQKENI. The CDR3, as DNA: TGTGCCAGCTCACAAGGACAGGGGAATCAGCCCCAGCATTTT. This translates into CASSQGQGNQPQHF. The full variable domain, completed using reference TRBV18 and TRBJ1-5, is NAGVMQNPRHLVRRRGQEARLRCSPMKGHSHVYWYRQLPEEGLKFMVYLQKENIIDESGMPKERFSAEFPKEGPSILRIQQVVRGDSAAYFCASSQGQGNQPQHFGDGTRLSIL.

The genes are TRBV7-2 and TRBJ2-1; 8 positions agree with TRBD2. Germline CDR1 and CDR2: SGHTA and FQGNSA. Trimming cost V 6 bases and J 5 bases; bases outside gene matches: 15. The CDR3 runs to 17 residues. CDR3 DNA: TGTGCCAGCAGTCCAGGGACTAGTCCTTTCGGTGACAATGAGCAGTTCTTC. Residues: CASSPGTSPFGDNEQFF.

V and J are TRBV5-6 and TRBJ2-5, with D perhaps matching TRBD1 or TRBD2 (7 bases each). The CDR3 runs to 13 residues. The V end was cut by 1 base, the J end by 7 bases, with 11 bases between. CDR1 is SGHDT and CDR2 is YYEEEE in the germline V gene. CDR3 coding DNA: TGTGCCAGCAGCTTGACAGGGGAGGGGACCCAGTACTTC. As protein: CASSLTGEGTQYF.

This chain uses TRBV27 with TRBJ2-1; no reliable D call. The CDR3 length is 14 residues. The germline CDR1 and CDR2 sequences are MNHEY and SMNVEV (reference sequence). Trimming stripped 2 bases from V and 7 bases from J, with 12 bases between. The CDR3 region has the DNA TGTGCCAGCAGTTTACCCGCCTCCTCAAATGAGCAGTTCTTC. It codes for CASSLPASSNEQFF.

The chain is built from TRBV6-5 and TRBJ1-1; TRBD1 is a possible D gene (5 bases). The CDR3 spans 14 residues. Trimming stripped 6 bases from V and 3 bases from J, with 14 bases between. Looked up from germline, CDR1 is MNHEY and CDR2 is SVGAGI. This CDR3 reads CASRTWGGDTEAFF. Written as DNA, the CDR3 is TGTGCCAGCAGAACCTGGGGGGGGGACACTGAAGCTTTCTTT.

The rearrangement links TRBV11-2 to TRBJ1-5; no reliable D call. V lost 3 bases to trimming and J lost 1 base, with 7 bases between them. CDR1 and CDR2 (germline): SGHAT, FQNNGV. The CDR3 has 14 residues. The CDR3 is CASSFGVSNQPQHF. CDR3 bases: TGTGCCAGCAGCTTCGGAGTGAGCAATCAGCCCCAGCATTTT.

This clone was found once. The chain combines TRBV6-4 with TRBJ2-7; a weak D match, TRBD2 (5 bases). V lost 6 bases to trimming and J lost 5 bases, with 17 bases between them. Germline CDR1 and CDR2: MRHNA and SNTAGT. The CDR3 has 14 amino acids. The CDR3 loop reads CASSPTGNSHEQYF. The CDR3 nucleotides are TGTGCCAGCAGCCCCACCGGGAACAGCCACGAGCAGTACTTC.

The rearrangement links TRBV5-1 to TRBJ2-3; TRBD2 matches 9 bases. There are 18 residues in the CDR3. The V segment lost 0 bases and the J segment 2 bases; nucleotides outside the gene matches: 10. Germline CDR1 reads SGHRS; CDR2 reads YFSETQ. The CDR3: CASSLAALAGSSTDTQYF. DNA of the CDR3: TGCGCCAGCAGCTTGGCGGCGCTAGCGGGATCCTCCACAGATACGCAGTATTTT. The full variable domain, rest sourced from reference TRBV5-1 and TRBJ2-3, is KAGVTQTPRYLIKTRGQQVTLSCSPISGHRSVSWYQQTPGQGLQFLFEYFSETQRNKGNFPGRFSGRQFSNSRSEMNVSTLELGDSALYLCASSLAALAGSSTDTQYFGPGTRLTVL.

The chain couples TRBV5-1 to TRBJ2-3, with a tentative D call TRBD2 (6 bases). The CDR3 contains 14 residues. The germline V gene encodes CDR1 SGHRS and CDR2 YFSETQ. V was pared by 6 bases and J by 4 bases, with 15 bases between. The CDR3 here is CASNRLGGADTQYF. CDR3 nucleotides: TGCGCCAGCAATCGGCTAGGAGGGGCAGATACGCAGTATTTT.

The chain employs TRBV5-4 and TRBJ1-2; D gene ambiguous. Germline V lookup: CDR1 SGHNT, CDR2 YYREEE (reference sequence). V was clipped by 4 bases and J by 7 bases, with 20 bases between them. CDR3 size: 15 residues. CDR3 amino acids: CASSPVGGPAGGYTF. CDR3 DNA sequence: TGTGCCAGCAGCCCGGTCGGCGGACCCGCGGGTGGCTACACCTTC.

This rearrangement joins TRBV18 to TRBJ1-6; weak D call: TRBD1 (6 bases). Germline CDR1 KGHSH, CDR2 LQKENI. V was shortened by 2 bases and J by 7 bases, with 12 bases between the two germline ends. The CDR3 runs to 15 residues. CDR3 sequence reads: CASSPAGGQNSPLHF. The DNA of the CDR3 is TGTGCCAGCTCACCAGCGGGGGGGCAAAATTCACCCCTCCACTTT. The whole variable domain, remainder taken from reference TRBV18 and TRBJ1-6, is NAGVMQNPRHLVRRRGQEARLRCSPMKGHSHVYWYRQLPEEGLKFMVYLQKENIIDESGMPKERFSAEFPKEGPSILRIQQVVRGDSAAYFCASSPAGGQNSPLHFGNGTRLTVT.

The rearrangement links TRBV5-4 to TRBJ2-7; no definite D call. The CDR3 consists of 14 residues. Trimming took 3 bases from V and 3 from J, leaving 13 bases between them. Looked up from germline, CDR1 is SGHNT and CDR2 is YYREEE (reference sequence). The CDR3 here is CASSSHSSRYEQYF. The CDR3 coding sequence is TGTGCCAGCAGCTCCCACTCCTCCCGCTACGAGCAGTACTTC.

CDR3 loop: CASSPPRRLARTDTQYF. Here the CDR3 DNA reads TGCGCCAGCAGCCCCCCCCGCAGACTAGCCCGTACAGATACGCAGTATTTT. The chain couples TRBV4-1 to TRBJ2-3, with 7 bases identical to TRBD2. This CDR3 is 17 amino acids long. Looked up from germline, CDR1 is MGHRA and CDR2 is YSYEKL. The V gene end was trimmed by 4 bases and the J gene end by 3 bases; junction bases not matched to a gene: 13.